Listed below are T cell receptor beta chains from one sample, sequenced in a study of blood T cells in healthy people across ages. TCRdb called the 5' RACE reads again in MiXCR, with one record for every CDR3 protein. The sample carries fewer than 900,000 distinct CDR3 sequences, roughly 45% recorded once. Sequencing was done on a sample of blood. All receptors come from a woman aged 55-69 years in good health. Each CDR3 is given with its conserved first and last residue. The order of the fields is CDR3 protein, CDR3 DNA, J gene, CDR3 length, D gene, clone size, V gene. A D gene is named only where the DNA matches it firmly. Size is stated for part of the rows, as once, few or many counts, or as a class when the clone is expanded.

CDR3aa: CASNQPPPQVPGDTQYF
CDR3nt: TGTGCCAGCAACCAGCCTCCCCCCCAAGTACCGGGGGATACGCAGTATTTT
j_gene: TRBJ2-3
len: 17
d_gene: NA
abundance: NA
v_gene: TRBV3-1

CDR3aa: CASRQGQRDTQYF
CDR3nt: TGTGCCAGCAGACAGGGTCAGCGGGATACGCAGTATTTT
j_gene: TRBJ2-3
len: 13
d_gene: NA
abundance: NA
v_gene: TRBV12-3/TRBV12-4

CDR3aa: CASTISGGAGNEQYF
CDR3nt: TGTGCCAGCACCATTAGCGGGGGGGCCGGTAATGAGCAGTACTTC
j_gene: TRBJ2-5
len: 15
d_gene: TRBD2
abundance: few
v_gene: TRBV12-3/TRBV12-4

CDR3aa: CASSQVRGTWDIQYF
CDR3nt: TGCGCCAGCAGCCAAGTTCGGGGAACGTGGGACATTCAGTACTTC
j_gene: TRBJ2-4
len: 15
d_gene: NA
abundance: NA
v_gene: TRBV4-1

CDR3aa: CSAGGLAGSNEQFF
CDR3nt: TGCAGCGCAGGGGGACTAGCGGGGAGTAATGAGCAGTTCTTC
j_gene: TRBJ2-1
len: 14
d_gene: TRBD2
abundance: NA
v_gene: TRBV20-1

CDR3aa: CSVESGLVSEQFF
CDR3nt: TGCAGCGTTGAATCGGGACTAGTCAGCGAGCAGTTCTTC
j_gene: TRBJ2-1
len: 13
d_gene: TRBD2
abundance: many
v_gene: TRBV29-1

CDR3aa: CASTDGGANEKLFF
CDR3nt: TGTGCCAGCACCGACGGGGGAGCTAATGAAAAACTGTTTTTT
j_gene: TRBJ1-4
len: 14
d_gene: NA
abundance: NA
v_gene: TRBV9

CDR3aa: CASSHTSGSNNEQFF
CDR3nt: TGTGCCAGCAGCCACACTAGCGGAAGCAACAATGAGCAGTTCTTC
j_gene: TRBJ2-1
len: 15
d_gene: TRBD2
abundance: few
v_gene: TRBV7-6

CDR3aa: CASSLAGGGNIQYF
CDR3nt: TGTGCCAGCAGCTTAGCTGGGGGAGGAAACATTCAGTACTTC
j_gene: TRBJ2-4
len: 14
d_gene: NA
abundance: NA
v_gene: TRBV7-2

CDR3aa: CASSASHSGEIQYF
CDR3nt: TGCGCCAGCAGCGCCTCCCACAGCGGAGAGATCCAGTACTTC
j_gene: TRBJ2-5
len: 14
d_gene: NA
abundance: NA
v_gene: TRBV5-1

CDR3aa: CASSPNRDTQYF
CDR3nt: TGTGCCAGCAGTCCCAATCGGGATACGCAGTATTTT
j_gene: TRBJ2-3
len: 12
d_gene: NA
abundance: NA
v_gene: TRBV27

CDR3aa: CASSQEAGATNTGELFF
CDR3nt: TGTGCCAGCAGCCAAGAGGCGGGGGCCACGAACACCGGGGAGCTGTTTTTT
j_gene: TRBJ2-2
len: 17
d_gene: NA
abundance: NA
v_gene: TRBV4-2

CDR3aa: CASSLDQQYNEQFF
CDR3nt: TGTGCCAGCAGCTTAGACCAACAGTACAATGAGCAGTTCTTC
j_gene: TRBJ2-1
len: 14
d_gene: NA
abundance: NA
v_gene: TRBV11-2

CDR3aa: CASSLEAGVAEQYF
CDR3nt: TGTGCCAGCAGCTTAGAAGCGGGAGTAGCCGAGCAGTACTTC
j_gene: TRBJ2-7
len: 14
d_gene: TRBD2
abundance: NA
v_gene: TRBV7-6

CDR3aa: CSARDTQGNNSPLHF
CDR3nt: TGCAGTGCTAGAGATACGCAGGGTAATAATTCACCCCTCCACTTT
j_gene: TRBJ1-6
len: 15
d_gene: NA
abundance: few
v_gene: TRBV20-1

CDR3aa: CASSYQSQGARGEQYF
CDR3nt: TGTGCCAGCAGTTACCAGAGCCAGGGGGCGCGTGGCGAGCAGTACTTC
j_gene: TRBJ2-7
len: 16
d_gene: TRBD1
abundance: NA
v_gene: TRBV6-5

CDR3aa: CASSTRTGATNEKLFF
CDR3nt: TGTGCCAGCAGCACTCGGACAGGGGCGACTAATGAAAAACTGTTTTTT
j_gene: TRBJ1-4
len: 16
d_gene: TRBD1
abundance: NA
v_gene: TRBV12-3/TRBV12-4

CDR3aa: CASSLARRLGTDTQYF
CDR3nt: TGTGCCAGCAGCTTAGCGAGGCGACTAGGCACAGATACGCAGTATTTT
j_gene: TRBJ2-3
len: 16
d_gene: NA
abundance: NA
v_gene: TRBV7-2

CDR3aa: CASSATAGGETRYF
CDR3nt: TGTGCCAGCAGCGCAACCGCAGGCGGAGAGACCCGGTACTTC
j_gene: TRBJ2-5
len: 14
d_gene: NA
abundance: few
v_gene: TRBV7-2

CDR3aa: CASSYGTSGDAYEQYF
CDR3nt: TGTGCCAGCAGTTACGGGACTAGCGGGGATGCCTACGAGCAGTACTTC
j_gene: TRBJ2-7
len: 16
d_gene: TRBD2
abundance: few
v_gene: TRBV6-2/TRBV6-3

CDR3aa: CASSLESWSLQGDYGYTF
CDR3nt: TGTGCCAGCAGCTTAGAGTCTTGGTCCCTCCAAGGAGACTATGGCTACACCTTC
j_gene: TRBJ1-2
len: 18
d_gene: NA
abundance: NA
v_gene: TRBV7-2

CDR3aa: CAWSVGITADTQYF
CDR3nt: TGTGCCTGGAGTGTAGGCATCACAGCAGATACGCAGTATTTT
j_gene: TRBJ2-3
len: 14
d_gene: NA
abundance: NA
v_gene: TRBV30

CDR3aa: CASTRTGGADTQYF
CDR3nt: TGCGCCAGCACCCGGACAGGCGGCGCAGATACGCAGTATTTT
j_gene: TRBJ2-3
len: 14
d_gene: TRBD1
abundance: NA
v_gene: TRBV5-1

CDR3aa: CASSPVTTPRDLNEQFF
CDR3nt: TGTGCCAGCAGCCCGGTGACCACCCCGAGAGACTTGAATGAGCAGTTCTTC
j_gene: TRBJ2-1
len: 17
d_gene: NA
abundance: NA
v_gene: TRBV9

CDR3aa: CSASTSGSPTDTQYF
CDR3nt: TGCAGTGCTAGCACTAGCGGGAGCCCCACAGATACGCAGTATTTT
j_gene: TRBJ2-3
len: 15
d_gene: TRBD2
abundance: NA
v_gene: TRBV20-1

CDR3aa: CASSAPTGVPEAFF
CDR3nt: TGTGCCAGCAGCGCCCCGACAGGGGTGCCTGAAGCTTTCTTT
j_gene: TRBJ1-1
len: 14
d_gene: TRBD1
abundance: NA
v_gene: TRBV9

CDR3aa: CASSGGTDSGANVLTF
CDR3nt: TGTGCCAGCAGTGGAGGGACTGACTCTGGGGCCAACGTCCTGACTTTC
j_gene: TRBJ2-6
len: 16
d_gene: NA
abundance: NA
v_gene: TRBV6-1

CDR3aa: CATSRVGQGVNSPLHF
CDR3nt: TGTGCCACCAGCAGAGTGGGACAGGGTGTTAATTCACCCCTCCACTTT
j_gene: TRBJ1-6
len: 16
d_gene: TRBD1
abundance: NA
v_gene: TRBV15

CDR3aa: CASSPQSTRQETQYF
CDR3nt: TGTGCCAGCAGCCCTCAATCGACCCGACAAGAGACCCAGTACTTC
j_gene: TRBJ2-5
len: 15
d_gene: NA
abundance: NA
v_gene: TRBV11-1

CDR3aa: CASSYDMSSGFQETQYF
CDR3nt: TGTGCCAGCAGTTACGATATGAGCAGCGGATTTCAAGAGACCCAGTACTTC
j_gene: TRBJ2-5
len: 17
d_gene: NA
abundance: NA
v_gene: TRBV6-2/TRBV6-3

CDR3aa: CASSVASGGPNYEQYF
CDR3nt: TGTGCCAGCAGCGTAGCCAGCGGGGGGCCAAATTACGAGCAGTACTTC
j_gene: TRBJ2-7
len: 16
d_gene: TRBD2
abundance: NA
v_gene: TRBV9

CDR3aa: CASKVAPWGTQYF
CDR3nt: TGTGCCAGCAAGGTGGCCCCATGGGGTACGCAGTATTTT
j_gene: TRBJ2-3
len: 13
d_gene: NA
abundance: NA
v_gene: TRBV2

CDR3aa: CASSSKRVMNTEAFF
CDR3nt: TGTGCCAGCAGCTCGAAGAGGGTCATGAACACTGAAGCTTTCTTT
j_gene: TRBJ1-1
len: 15
d_gene: NA
abundance: NA
v_gene: TRBV7-8

CDR3aa: CASSWVQGNEQYF
CDR3nt: TGTGCCAGCAGCTGGGTTCAGGGTAACGAGCAGTACTTC
j_gene: TRBJ2-7
len: 13
d_gene: NA
abundance: few
v_gene: TRBV5-6

CDR3aa: CASSSVAGANNEQFF
CDR3nt: TGCGCCAGCAGCTCTGTAGCGGGGGCGAACAATGAGCAGTTCTTC
j_gene: TRBJ2-1
len: 15
d_gene: TRBD2
abundance: few
v_gene: TRBV5-1

CDR3aa: CASISGPDRSDTQYF
CDR3nt: TGCGCCAGCATCTCCGGACCAGACCGGTCAGATACGCAGTATTTT
j_gene: TRBJ2-3
len: 15
d_gene: NA
abundance: few
v_gene: TRBV5-1

CDR3aa: CAWRITGGHGYTF
CDR3nt: TGTGCCTGGAGGATCACAGGGGGACATGGCTACACCTTC
j_gene: TRBJ1-2
len: 13
d_gene: TRBD1
abundance: NA
v_gene: TRBV30

CDR3aa: CASSFDHQETQYF
CDR3nt: TGTGCCAGCAGTTTTGACCACCAAGAGACCCAGTACTTC
j_gene: TRBJ2-5
len: 13
d_gene: NA
abundance: few
v_gene: TRBV27

CDR3aa: CASKTDISDNEQFF
CDR3nt: TGTGCCAGTAAGACAGACATCTCCGACAATGAGCAGTTCTTC
j_gene: TRBJ2-1
len: 14
d_gene: NA
abundance: NA
v_gene: TRBV19

CDR3aa: CASRLGEENTEAFF
CDR3nt: TGCGCCAGCAGACTGGGGGAGGAGAACACTGAAGCTTTCTTT
j_gene: TRBJ1-1
len: 14
d_gene: NA
abundance: NA
v_gene: TRBV10-1

CDR3aa: CASHPGGTQRANYGYTF
CDR3nt: TGCGCCAGCCACCCAGGGGGCACCCAACGGGCTAACTATGGCTACACCTTC
j_gene: TRBJ1-2
len: 17
d_gene: TRBD1
abundance: NA
v_gene: TRBV5-1

CDR3aa: CASSGQRGETQYF
CDR3nt: TGTGCCAGCAGTGGACAGAGGGGAGAGACCCAGTACTTC
j_gene: TRBJ2-5
len: 13
d_gene: NA
abundance: once
v_gene: TRBV6-1

CDR3aa: CASSQELAGRGTQYF
CDR3nt: TGTGCCAGCAGCCAAGAGTTAGCCGGGCGGGGTACGCAGTATTTT
j_gene: TRBJ2-3
len: 15
d_gene: NA
abundance: few
v_gene: TRBV3-1

CDR3aa: CASSYSRGQGYEQYF
CDR3nt: TGTGCCAGCAGTTATTCTAGGGGACAGGGCTACGAGCAGTACTTC
j_gene: TRBJ2-7
len: 15
d_gene: TRBD1
abundance: many
v_gene: TRBV6-5

CDR3aa: CTSSLQLATSTDTQYF
CDR3nt: TGTACCAGCAGCTTACAATTAGCGACTAGCACAGATACGCAGTATTTT
j_gene: TRBJ2-3
len: 16
d_gene: NA
abundance: NA
v_gene: TRBV3-1

CDR3aa: CASSLVQGVTEAFF
CDR3nt: TGTGCCAGCAGCTTAGTACAGGGGGTCACTGAAGCTTTCTTT
j_gene: TRBJ1-1
len: 14
d_gene: TRBD1
abundance: NA
v_gene: TRBV11-2

CDR3aa: CASSFTSGALSTDTQYF
CDR3nt: TGTGCCAGCAGCTTTACTAGCGGGGCCCTAAGCACAGATACGCAGTATTTT
j_gene: TRBJ2-3
len: 17
d_gene: TRBD2
abundance: NA
v_gene: TRBV7-8

CDR3aa: CASSRASSETQYF
CDR3nt: TGTGCCAGCAGCCGTGCCTCGTCGGAGACCCAGTACTTC
j_gene: TRBJ2-5
len: 13
d_gene: NA
abundance: NA
v_gene: TRBV7-3

CDR3aa: CASTPWPGATNEKLFF
CDR3nt: TGTGCCAGCACCCCCTGGCCCGGAGCAACTAATGAAAAACTGTTTTTT
j_gene: TRBJ1-4
len: 16
d_gene: NA
abundance: NA
v_gene: TRBV7-6

CDR3aa: CATSRAGQGSYEQYF
CDR3nt: TGTGCCACCAGCAGAGCGGGACAGGGTTCCTACGAGCAGTACTTC
j_gene: TRBJ2-7
len: 15
d_gene: TRBD1
abundance: few
v_gene: TRBV15

CDR3aa: CSAREQLDTGANVLTF
CDR3nt: TGCAGTGCTAGAGAACAGTTGGATACTGGGGCCAACGTCCTGACTTTC
j_gene: TRBJ2-6
len: 16
d_gene: NA
abundance: many
v_gene: TRBV20-1